These 21 T cell receptor beta chains came from one sample sequenced in a study of cytomegalovirus exposure and HLA in healthy donors. Vbeta (60) and Jbeta (13) primers were used in the PCR. The data were produced by immunoSEQ multiplex PCR, yet TCRdb's version contains in-frame clones alone and is incomplete. There are 150,000 to 200,000 clones in the sample; 70% to 80% occur only once, and 0.9% to 1.1% lies in the top ten. Sequencing input: PBMCs. The origin of the receptors is a woman between 40 and 55 years old in good health and CMV-seronegative.

The chain employs TRBV9 and TRBJ1-5; the D is unclear. Germline-derived CDR1 and CDR2 are SGDLS and YYNGEE. CDR3 length: 12 amino acids. Trimming removed 3 bases from V and 9 bases from J, with 10 bases in between. CDR3 DNA: TGTGCCAGCAGCGCACTACATGGGCCCCAGCATTTT. It translates to CASSALHGPQHF.

In its sample, this clone was seen once. V is TRBV30 and J is TRBJ2-5, with 11 positions matching TRBD1. The V segment lost 5 bases and the J segment 6 bases; nucleotides outside the gene matches: 11. The germline V gene encodes CDR1 GTSNPN and CDR2 SVGIG (reference sequence). The length of the CDR3 is 15 residues. Here the CDR3 reads CAWGVLGQGAKTQYF. CDR3 DNA sequence: TGTGCCTGGGGGGTATTAGGACAGGGGGCGAAGACCCAGTACTTC.

The chain recombines TRBV19 with TRBJ2-3, with a weak D call TRBD2 (6 bases). With 10 bases removed from V and 4 bases from J, the gap between germline ends came to 15 bases. CDR1 is LNHDA, CDR2 SQIVND, per germline (reference sequence). CDR3 length: 13 residues. The CDR3 loop reads CATSGAGPDTQYF. In DNA form, the CDR3 reads TGTGCCACCAGTGGAGCGGGCCCAGATACGCAGTATTTT.

The V call is TRBV30, the J call TRBJ2-1; D gene uncertain. The CDR3 has 14 amino acids. Germline V CDR1 and CDR2: GTSNPN, SVGIG (reference sequence). Trimming left V 6 bases short and J 9 bases short, with 21 bases between. CDR3 in amino acids: CACQWAPALSEQFF. Written as DNA, the CDR3 is TGTGCCTGCCAGTGGGCACCGGCTTTGAGTGAGCAGTTCTTC. Full variable domain (remainder filled in from reference TRBV30 and TRBJ2-1): SQTIHQWPATLVQPVGSPLSLECTVEGTSNPNLYWYRQAAGRGLQLLFYSVGIGQISSEVPQNLSASRPQDRQFILSSKKLLLSDSGFYLCACQWAPALSEQFFGPGTRLTVL.

The rearrangement links TRBV28 to TRBJ2-7; 8 bases fit TRBD1. The CDR3 covers 14 residues. Germline lookup yields CDR1 MDHEN and CDR2 SYDVKM. J lost 3 bases, V lost 6 bases, and 7 bases had no gene match. DNA of the CDR3: TGTGCCAGCAGCCCGACAGGGGATTACTACGAGCAGTACTTC. Protein sequence: CASSPTGDYYEQYF.

Of note for this clone: This sample also contains other DNA sequences that code for the same CDR3. This sequence joins TRBV29-1 and TRBJ1-1, with TRBD1 identical over 8 bases. After removal of 7 bases from V and 2 bases from J, the junction contained 3 bases not matched to a gene. Germline assignment: CDR1 SQVTM and CDR2 ANQGSEA. CDR3 length: 12 amino acids. For the CDR3, the DNA is TGCAGCGCCGGACAGGGCAACACTGAAGCTTTCTTT. Translation gives CSAGQGNTEAFF.

The CDR3: CASSYQGDTEAFF. The CDR3 region has the DNA TGCGCCAGCAGCTACCAGGGGGACACTGAAGCTTTCTTT. The V call is TRBV5-1, the J call TRBJ1-1, with 7 bases fitting TRBD1. This CDR3 region has 13 residues. V dropped 3 bases and J dropped 3; count of bases not matched to a gene: 2. In germline, CDR1 is SGHRS, CDR2 YFSETQ.

The chain employs TRBV7-2 and TRBJ1-2, with TRBD1 matching over 8 bases. CDR3 size: 14 residues. Germline lookup yields CDR1 SGHTA and CDR2 FQGNSA. J gave up 4 bases and V 4 bases, and 5 bases lay outside the gene matches. The DNA of the CDR3 is TGTGCCAGCAGCTCGGGACAGGAGATCTATGGCTACACCTTC. Amino acid sequence: CASSSGQEIYGYTF.

CDR3: CASSFVSVAGLSYEQYF. In DNA form, the CDR3 reads TGTGCCAGCAGTTTCGTGAGTGTAGCGGGATTGAGCTACGAGCAGTACTTC. The chain has TRBV28 and TRBJ2-7, with 8 bases identical to TRBD2. This CDR3 contains 17 residues. The J segment lost 3 bases and the V segment lost 3 bases, leaving 13 bases of the junction unmatched. Germline-derived CDR1 and CDR2 are MDHEN and SYDVKM.

CDR3 in amino acids: CAWSLQGGTEAFF. The CDR3 coding sequence is TGTGCCTGGAGCCTTCAGGGGGGTACTGAAGCTTTCTTT. The chain employs TRBV30 and TRBJ1-1; TRBD1 agrees at 7 bases. CDR3 size: 13 residues. After removal of 3 bases from V and 5 bases from J, the junction contained 6 bases not matched to a gene. The germline V gene encodes CDR1 GTSNPN and CDR2 SVGIG (reference sequence).

V usage is TRBV5-6 and J usage is TRBJ2-2, with TRBD2 matching 11 bases. This CDR3 has 16 amino acids. V dropped 4 bases and J dropped 8; count of bases not matched to a gene: 10. Per the germline V gene, CDR1 is SGHDT and CDR2 is YYEEEE. The CDR3 is CASSRRLAGFSGELFF. CDR3 DNA: TGTGCCAGCAGCCGCCGACTAGCGGGATTCTCTGGGGAGCTGTTTTTT.

CDR3 nucleotides: TGTGCCAGCAGTTACGACCTAGCGGGAGGGATTGAGCAGTTCTTC. Translation gives CASSYDLAGGIEQFF. The V call is TRBV6-6, the J call TRBJ2-1, with 12 nucleotides matching TRBD2. V gave up 2 bases and J gave up 9 bases; unmatched junction bases: 5. This CDR3 region has 15 residues. Germline lookup yields CDR1 MNHNY and CDR2 SVGAGI (reference sequence).

The CDR3 nucleotides are TGTGCCTGGAGTGGAGGACTAGCGGGGGGAGAGCAGTACTTC. Translation: CAWSGGLAGGEQYF. V gene TRBV30 combines with J gene TRBJ2-7, with 14 bases identical to TRBD2. This CDR3 is 14 amino acids long. J gave up 7 bases and V 1 base, and 3 bases lay outside the gene matches. Germline CDR1 is GTSNPN and CDR2 is SVGIG (reference sequence).

The CDR3, as DNA: TGTGCCAGCAGTGAAGCGCATGTCTCATCAGGGGAAGAGACCCAGTACTTC. Translation gives CASSEAHVSSGEETQYF. The rearrangement uses TRBV2 and TRBJ2-5; D may be TRBD1 (6 bases). The V end lost 0 bases, the J end lost 3 bases, and 17 bases lay between the germline ends. The length of the CDR3 is 17 residues. Germline CDR1 reads SNHLY; CDR2 reads FYNNEI.

The chain has TRBV5-1 and TRBJ2-7; TRBD1 matches 7 bases. This CDR3 spans 15 amino acids. Per the germline V gene, CDR1 is SGHRS and CDR2 is YFSETQ. J lost 3 bases, V lost 4 bases, and 10 bases had no gene match. As DNA, the CDR3 is TGCGCCAGCAGCCCGGGGACAGCGATGAACTACGAGCAGTACTTC. It codes for CASSPGTAMNYEQYF.

The chain couples TRBV4-2 to TRBJ2-7, with 8 nucleotides matching TRBD2. Losses at the gene ends were 0 bases for V and 5 bases for J; bases not matched to a gene: 6. CDR3 size: 15 residues. Germline V gene lookup returns CDR1 LGHNA and CDR2 YNFKEQ. The CDR3 loop is CASSQELAGSDEQYF. The CDR3 coding sequence is TGTGCCAGCAGCCAAGAATTAGCGGGATCGGACGAGCAGTACTTC.

V usage is TRBV4-1 and J usage is TRBJ2-7; D may be TRBD1 (5 bases). V shed 4 bases and J shed 0 bases, with 10 bases lying between them. CDR1 and CDR2 from the germline V gene are MGHRA and YSYEKL. This CDR3 has 14 residues. The CDR3 DNA sequence: TGCGCCAGCAGCCCCACAGGTAGCTCCTACGAGCAGTACTTC. It is translated as CASSPTGSSYEQYF.

This clone has only one observation. The chain carries TRBV7-9 and TRBJ2-3; 11 nucleotides match TRBD2. The germline V gene encodes CDR1 SEHNR and CDR2 FQNEAQ (reference sequence). With V trimmed by 3 bases and J by 0 bases, 8 bases remained unmatched. This CDR3 region has 18 residues. The CDR3 sequence is CASSFIAGGRPSTDTQYF. In DNA, the CDR3 is TGTGCCAGCAGCTTTATAGCGGGAGGGCGGCCTAGCACAGATACGCAGTATTTT.

V is TRBV4-2 and J is TRBJ2-5; D gene uncertain. The CDR3 extends over 12 amino acids. V lost 7 bases to trimming and J lost 7 bases, with 13 bases between them. Germline V gene data show CDR1 as LGHNA and CDR2 as YNFKEQ. The CDR3 bases are TGTGCCAGCAAATATAAAGGCGGGACCCAGTACTTC. As protein: CASKYKGGTQYF.

The rearrangement uses TRBV9 and TRBJ2-1, with 11 bases fitting TRBD2. CDR1 is SGDLS, CDR2 YYNGEE, per germline. The V segment lost 5 bases and the J segment 10 bases; nucleotides outside the gene matches: 11. This CDR3 has 15 amino acids. The CDR3 region is CASRRGLAEAGEQFF. DNA of the CDR3: TGTGCCAGCAGGAGGGGACTAGCGGAAGCGGGGGAGCAGTTCTTC.

This chain uses TRBV25-1 with TRBJ2-2; D is possibly TRBD2 (6 bases). Trimming removed 3 bases from V and 9 bases from J, with 11 bases in between. This CDR3 is built from 13 residues. The V gene's germline CDR1 is MGHDK and CDR2 SYGVNS. CDR3 sequence (DNA): TGTGCCAGCAGTGACCTGGGGGGATGGGAGCTGTTTTTT. This translates into CASSDLGGWELFF.